This T cell receptor (beta chain) was documented in a study of technical replicates of blood from a few donors. Sequenced by immunoSEQ multiplex PCR; TCRdb stores in-frame clones only, minus some. The table has approximately 87,000 clones, more than 90% seen once; the top ten hold under 0.5%. This CDR3 contains 13 residues. Trimming pared 10 bases from V and 6 bases from J, leaving 18 bases between. Germline V gene sequence: CDR1 MDHEN, CDR2 SYDVKM. The sequencing sample was made of T cells isolated from PBMCs. The source is a human donor in good health. Some clones in this sample may be carry-over from other donors' samples. V usage is TRBV28 and J usage is TRBJ1-2; D not certain. CDR3 DNA: TGTGCCATCCCGAGCGGCGTCTCCGATGGCTACACCTTC. Protein product: CAIPSGVSDGYTF.